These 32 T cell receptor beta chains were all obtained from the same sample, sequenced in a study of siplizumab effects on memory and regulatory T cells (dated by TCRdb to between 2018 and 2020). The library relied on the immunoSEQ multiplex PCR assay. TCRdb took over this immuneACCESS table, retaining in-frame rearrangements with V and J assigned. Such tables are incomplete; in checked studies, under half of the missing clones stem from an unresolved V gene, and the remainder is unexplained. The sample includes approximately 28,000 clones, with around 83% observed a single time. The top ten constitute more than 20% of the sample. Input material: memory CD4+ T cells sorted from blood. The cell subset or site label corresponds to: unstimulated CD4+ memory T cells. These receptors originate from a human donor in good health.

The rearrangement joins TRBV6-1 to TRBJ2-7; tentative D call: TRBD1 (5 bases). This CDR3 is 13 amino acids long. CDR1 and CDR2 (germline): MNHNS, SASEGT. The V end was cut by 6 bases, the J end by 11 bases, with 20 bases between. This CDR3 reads CASRITTGNMEYF. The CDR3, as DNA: TGTGCCAGCAGAATCACAACAGGAAACATGGAGTACTTC.

The CDR3 DNA sequence: TGTGCCAGCACCCCGGGACAGGGCTGGAGTGGCTACACCTTC. Translated: CASTPGQGWSGYTF. This chain joins TRBV6-6 and TRBJ1-2, with 9 bases lining up with TRBD1. J lost 7 bases, V lost 7 bases, and 10 bases had no gene match. This CDR3 region has 14 residues. From germline, CDR1 is MNHNY and CDR2 SVGAGI (reference sequence).

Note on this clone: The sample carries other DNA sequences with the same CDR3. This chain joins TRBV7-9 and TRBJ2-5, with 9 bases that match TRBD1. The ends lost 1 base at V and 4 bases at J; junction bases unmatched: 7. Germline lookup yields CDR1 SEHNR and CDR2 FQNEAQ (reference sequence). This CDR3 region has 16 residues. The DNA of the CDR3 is TGTGCCAGCAGCTTAGGTGTGACAGGGGGTCGAGAGACCCAGTACTTC. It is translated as CASSLGVTGGRETQYF.

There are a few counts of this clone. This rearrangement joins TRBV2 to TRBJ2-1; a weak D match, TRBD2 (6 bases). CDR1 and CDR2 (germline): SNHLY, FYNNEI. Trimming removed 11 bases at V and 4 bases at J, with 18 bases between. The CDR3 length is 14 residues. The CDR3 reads CAHTGGPKYNEQFF. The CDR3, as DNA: TGTGCCCACACCGGAGGGCCTAAGTACAATGAGCAGTTCTTC.

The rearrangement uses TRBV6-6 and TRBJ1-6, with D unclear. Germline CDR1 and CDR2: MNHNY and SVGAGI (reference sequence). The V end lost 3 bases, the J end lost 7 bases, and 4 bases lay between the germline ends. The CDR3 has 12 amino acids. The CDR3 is CASSYGNSPLHF. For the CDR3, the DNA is TGTGCCAGCAGTTATGGGAATTCACCCCTCCACTTT.

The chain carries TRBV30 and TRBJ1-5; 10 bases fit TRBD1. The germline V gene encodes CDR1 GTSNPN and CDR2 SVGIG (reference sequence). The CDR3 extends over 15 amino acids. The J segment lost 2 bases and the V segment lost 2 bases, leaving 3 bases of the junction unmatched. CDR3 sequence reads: CAWSRGQGRNQPQHF. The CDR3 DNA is TGTGCCTGGAGTCGGGGACAGGGGCGCAATCAGCCCCAGCATTTT.

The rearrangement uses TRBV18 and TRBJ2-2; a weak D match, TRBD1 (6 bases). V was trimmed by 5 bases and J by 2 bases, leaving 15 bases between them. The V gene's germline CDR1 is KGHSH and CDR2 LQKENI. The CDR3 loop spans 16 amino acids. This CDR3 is CASSIRQASNTGELFF. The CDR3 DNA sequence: TGTGCCAGCTCAATTCGACAGGCGAGTAACACCGGGGAGCTGTTTTTT.

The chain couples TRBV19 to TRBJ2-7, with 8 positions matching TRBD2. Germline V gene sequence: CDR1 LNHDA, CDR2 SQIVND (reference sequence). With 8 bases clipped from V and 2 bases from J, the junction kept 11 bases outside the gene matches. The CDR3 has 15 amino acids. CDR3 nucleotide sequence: TGTGCCAGTTCGCTAGGACTAGCCCCGGCCTACGAGCAGTACTTC. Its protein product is CASSLGLAPAYEQYF.

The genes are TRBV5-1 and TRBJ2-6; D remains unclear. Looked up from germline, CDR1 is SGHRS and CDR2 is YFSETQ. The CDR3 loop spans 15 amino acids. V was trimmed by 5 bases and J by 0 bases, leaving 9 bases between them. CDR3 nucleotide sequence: TGCGCCAGCAGAGCCACAGACTCTGGGGCCAACGTCCTGACTTTC. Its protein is CASRATDSGANVLTF.

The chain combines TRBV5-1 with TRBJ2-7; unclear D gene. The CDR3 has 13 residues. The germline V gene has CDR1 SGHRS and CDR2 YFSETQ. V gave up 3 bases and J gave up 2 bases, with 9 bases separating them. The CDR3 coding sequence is TGCGCCAGCAGCTCGCAAGCCCCCTACGAGCAGTACTTC. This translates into CASSSQAPYEQYF.

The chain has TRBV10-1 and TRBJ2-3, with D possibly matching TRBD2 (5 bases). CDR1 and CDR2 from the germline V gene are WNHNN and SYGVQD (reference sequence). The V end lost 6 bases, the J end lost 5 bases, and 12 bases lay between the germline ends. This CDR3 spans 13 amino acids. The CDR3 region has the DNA TGCGCCAGCAGCCTGGACTTGGGAGATACGCAGTATTTT. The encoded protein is CASSLDLGDTQYF.

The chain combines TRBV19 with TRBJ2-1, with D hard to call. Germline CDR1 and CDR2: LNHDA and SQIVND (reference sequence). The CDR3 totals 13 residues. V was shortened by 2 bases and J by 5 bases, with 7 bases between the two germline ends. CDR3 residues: CASSIRKDNEQFF. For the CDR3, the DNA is TGTGCCAGTAGTATAAGGAAAGACAATGAGCAGTTCTTC.

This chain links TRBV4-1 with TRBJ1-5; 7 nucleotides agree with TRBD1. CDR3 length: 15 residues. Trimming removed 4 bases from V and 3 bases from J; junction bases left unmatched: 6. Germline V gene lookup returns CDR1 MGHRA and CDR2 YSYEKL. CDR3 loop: CASSRTGINNQPQHF. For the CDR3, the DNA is TGCGCCAGCAGCCGGACAGGAATCAACAATCAGCCCCAGCATTTT.

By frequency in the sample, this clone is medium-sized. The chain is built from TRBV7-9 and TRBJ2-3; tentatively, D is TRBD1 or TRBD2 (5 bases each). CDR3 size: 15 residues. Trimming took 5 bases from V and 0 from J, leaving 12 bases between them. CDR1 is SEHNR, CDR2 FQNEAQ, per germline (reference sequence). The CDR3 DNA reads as TGTGCCAGCAGCCTGCAGGGAGCGAGCACAGATACGCAGTATTTT. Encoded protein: CASSLQGASTDTQYF.

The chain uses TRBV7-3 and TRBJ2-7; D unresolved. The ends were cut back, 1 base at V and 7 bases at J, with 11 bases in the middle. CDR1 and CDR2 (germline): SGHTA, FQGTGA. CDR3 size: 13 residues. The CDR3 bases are TGTGCCAGCAGCTTAAAAGCTTCTGGGGAGCAGTACTTC. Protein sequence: CASSLKASGEQYF.

The CDR3 loop is CASGTYVFSRGEQYF. The CDR3 coding sequence is TGTGCCAGCGGCACCTACGTCTTTAGTCGCGGCGAGCAGTACTTC. The rearrangement joins TRBV28 to TRBJ2-7; D call uncertain. V was cut by 8 bases and J by 6 bases, with 23 bases left in between. This CDR3 spans 15 amino acids. CDR1 is MDHEN and CDR2 is SYDVKM in the germline V gene.

The CDR3 reads CASSPGFQETQYF. CDR3 in DNA: TGTGCCAGCTCACCAGGTTTTCAAGAGACCCAGTACTTC. This chain uses TRBV18 with TRBJ2-5; D ambiguous. Germline CDR1 is KGHSH and CDR2 is LQKENI. The CDR3 is 13 amino acids. Trimming took off 2 bases at V and 2 bases at J, with 6 bases between the two ends.

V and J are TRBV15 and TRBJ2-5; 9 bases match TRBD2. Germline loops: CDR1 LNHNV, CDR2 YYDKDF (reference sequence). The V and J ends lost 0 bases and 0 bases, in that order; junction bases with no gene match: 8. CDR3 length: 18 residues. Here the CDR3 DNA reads TGTGCCACCAGCAGAGACCTGCTAGCGGGATTGAACCAAGAGACCCAGTACTTC. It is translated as CATSRDLLAGLNQETQYF. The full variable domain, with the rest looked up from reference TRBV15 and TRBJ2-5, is DAMVIQNPRYQVTQFGKPVTLSCSQTLNHNVMYWYQQKSSQAPKLLFHYYDKDFNNEADTPDNFQSRRPNTSFCFLDIRSPGLGDTAMYLCATSRDLLAGLNQETQYFGPGTRLLVL.

Written as DNA, the CDR3 is TGTGCCAGCAGCCAGGGGACCTTTAACACCGGGGAGCTGTTTTTT. Encoded protein: CASSQGTFNTGELFF. The chain employs TRBV14 and TRBJ2-2; possibly TRBD1 or TRBD2 for D (5 bases each). Germline CDR1 and CDR2: SGHDN and FVKESK. Trimming cost V 3 bases and J 2 bases, with 10 bases left between them. The CDR3 sequence is 15 residues long. The entire variable domain, with the rest obtained from reference TRBV14 and TRBJ2-2, is as follows: EAGVTQFPSHSVIEKGQTVTLRCDPISGHDNLYWYRRVMGKEIKFLLHFVKESKQDESGMPNNRFLAERTGGTYSTLKVQPAELEDSGVYFCASSQGTFNTGELFFGEGSRLTVL.

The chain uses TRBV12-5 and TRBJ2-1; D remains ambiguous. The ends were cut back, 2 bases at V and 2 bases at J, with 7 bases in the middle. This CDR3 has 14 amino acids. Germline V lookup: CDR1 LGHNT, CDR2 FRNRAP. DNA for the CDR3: TGTGCTAGTGGTTTGTCTCCGACCTACAATGAGCAGTTCTTC. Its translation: CASGLSPTYNEQFF.

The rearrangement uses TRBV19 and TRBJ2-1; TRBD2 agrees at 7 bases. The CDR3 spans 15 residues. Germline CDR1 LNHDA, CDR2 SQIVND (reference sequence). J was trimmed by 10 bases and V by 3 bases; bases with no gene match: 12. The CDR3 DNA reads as TGTGCCAGTAGTATGGCTAGCGGTGGGTTGTCCGAGCAGTTCTTC. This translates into CASSMASGGLSEQFF.

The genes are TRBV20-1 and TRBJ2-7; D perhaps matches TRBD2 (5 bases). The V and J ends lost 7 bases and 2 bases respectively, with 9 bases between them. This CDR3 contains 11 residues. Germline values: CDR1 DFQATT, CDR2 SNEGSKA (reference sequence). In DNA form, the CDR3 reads TGCAGTGTAGCGACCGCCTACGAGCAGTACTTC. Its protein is CSVATAYEQYF.

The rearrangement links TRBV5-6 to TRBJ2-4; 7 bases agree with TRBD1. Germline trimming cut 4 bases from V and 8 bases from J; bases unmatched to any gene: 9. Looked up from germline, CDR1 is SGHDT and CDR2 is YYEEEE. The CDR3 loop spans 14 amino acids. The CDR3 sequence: CASSGSGTVDIQYF. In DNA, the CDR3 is TGTGCCAGCAGCGGATCCGGGACAGTGGACATTCAGTACTTC. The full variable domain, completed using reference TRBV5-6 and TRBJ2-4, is DAGVTQSPTHLIKTRGQQVTLRCSPKSGHDTVSWYQQALGQGPQFIFQYYEEEERQRGNFPDRFSGHQFPNYSSELNVNALLLGDSALYLCASSGSGTVDIQYFGAGTRLSVL.

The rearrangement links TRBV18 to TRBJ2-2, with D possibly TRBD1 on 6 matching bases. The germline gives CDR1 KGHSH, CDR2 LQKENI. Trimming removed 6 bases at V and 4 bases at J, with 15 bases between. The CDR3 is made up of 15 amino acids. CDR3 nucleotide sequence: TGTGCCAGCTCCCTAGCCACAGGGAGCACCGGGGAGCTGTTTTTT. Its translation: CASSLATGSTGELFF. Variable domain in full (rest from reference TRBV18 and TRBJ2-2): NAGVMQNPRHLVRRRGQEARLRCSPMKGHSHVYWYRQLPEEGLKFMVYLQKENIIDESGMPKERFSAEFPKEGPSILRIQQVVRGDSAAYFCASSLATGSTGELFFGEGSRLTVL.

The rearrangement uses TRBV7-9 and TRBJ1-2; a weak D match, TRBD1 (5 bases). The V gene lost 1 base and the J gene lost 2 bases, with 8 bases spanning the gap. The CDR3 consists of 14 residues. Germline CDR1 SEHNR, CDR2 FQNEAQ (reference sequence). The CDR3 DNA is TGTGCCAGCAGCTTAGGGCAGGGAAACTATGGCTACACCTTC. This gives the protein CASSLGQGNYGYTF.

The CDR3 sequence is CASSLDVSQPQHF. DNA for the CDR3: TGCGCCAGCAGCTTGGATGTGAGTCAGCCCCAGCATTTT. The chain links TRBV5-1 to TRBJ1-5; D remains unclear. This CDR3 has 13 residues. Trimming took off 0 bases at V and 6 bases at J, with 7 bases between the two ends. CDR1 SGHRS and CDR2 YFSETQ come from the germline V gene.

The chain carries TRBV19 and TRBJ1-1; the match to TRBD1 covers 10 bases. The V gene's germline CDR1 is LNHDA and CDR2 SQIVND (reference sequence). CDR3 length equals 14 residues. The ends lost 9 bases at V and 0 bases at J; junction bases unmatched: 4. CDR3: CARGQGPMNTEAFF. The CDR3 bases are TGTGCCAGGGGACAGGGGCCTATGAACACTGAAGCTTTCTTT.

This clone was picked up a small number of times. The CDR3 loop is CASRQAGQLSGNTIYF. DNA of the CDR3: TGTGCCAGCCGACAAGCGGGACAGCTCTCTGGAAACACCATATATTTT. The chain carries TRBV27 and TRBJ1-3; 7 positions match TRBD1. V shed 8 bases, J shed 0 bases, and the junction held 10 bases outside the gene matches. Germline CDR1 and CDR2: MNHEY and SMNVEV (reference sequence). The CDR3 has 16 residues.

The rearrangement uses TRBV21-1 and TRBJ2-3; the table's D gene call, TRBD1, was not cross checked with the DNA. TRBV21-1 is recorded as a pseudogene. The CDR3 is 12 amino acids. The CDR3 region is CASLTGSDTQYF. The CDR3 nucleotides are TGTGCCAGCCTGACAGGGTCAGATACGCAGTATTTT.

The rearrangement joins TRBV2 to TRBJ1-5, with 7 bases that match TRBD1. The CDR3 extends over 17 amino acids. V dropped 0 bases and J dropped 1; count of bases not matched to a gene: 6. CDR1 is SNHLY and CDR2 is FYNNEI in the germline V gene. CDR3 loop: CASSEAGTAISNQPQHF. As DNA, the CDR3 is TGTGCCAGCAGTGAAGCCGGGACAGCGATCAGCAATCAGCCCCAGCATTTT.

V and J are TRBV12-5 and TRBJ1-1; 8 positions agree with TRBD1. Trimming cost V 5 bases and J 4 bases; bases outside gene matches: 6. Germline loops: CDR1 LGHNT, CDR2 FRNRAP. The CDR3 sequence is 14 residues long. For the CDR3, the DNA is TGTGCTAGTGGTGAACGGACAGGGACCACTGAAGCTTTCTTT. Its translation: CASGERTGTTEAFF.

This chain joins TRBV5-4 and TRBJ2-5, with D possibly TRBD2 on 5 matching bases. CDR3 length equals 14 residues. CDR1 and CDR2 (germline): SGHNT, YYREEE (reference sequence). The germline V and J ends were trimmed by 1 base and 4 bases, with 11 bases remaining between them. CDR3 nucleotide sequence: TGTGCCAGCAGCTTGAAACGGGGTGGAGAGACCCAGTACTTC. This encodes CASSLKRGGETQYF.